This T cell receptor beta chain was sequenced in a study of blood T cell repertoires in COVID-19. Libraries were prepared by immunoSEQ multiplex PCR; TCRdb keeps only in-frame clonotypes and omits some of them. In the table there are under 300,000 clones, under 90% of which are singletons. Researchers sorted participants into cohorts using their self-reported clinical history. CDR1 is GTSNPN, CDR2 SVGIG, per germline (reference sequence). The V and J ends lost 2 bases and 1 base respectively, with 8 bases between them. The CDR3 runs to 13 residues. The TCR comes from a woman between 55 and 75 years old who had recovered from COVID-19. The chain employs TRBV30 and TRBJ1-1; the D is unclear. Sequencing was done on a sample of PBMCs or T cells enriched from blood (not recorded which). The CDR3 is CAWSSSGNTEAFF. CDR3 DNA: TGTGCCTGGAGTTCCTCCGGGAACACTGAAGCTTTCTTT.